Below, 2 T cell receptor beta chains from the same sample are listed, as sequenced in a study of neurological immune-mediated disorders. MiXCR was run by TCRdb on the 5' RACE reads, yielding one entry per CDR3 protein. The sample includes tens of thousands of distinct CDR3 sequences, about 6% of them seen just once. The sequencing sample was made of CD4+ T cells from blood. These receptors originate from a woman between 40 and 55 years old in good health.

Only a few counts were recorded for this clonotype. This rearrangement joins TRBV29-1 to TRBJ2-3; tentatively, D is TRBD1 (6 bases). V gave up 1 base and J gave up 2 bases, with 7 bases separating them. Germline V gene sequence: CDR1 SQVTM, CDR2 ANQGSEA. The length of the CDR3 is 13 residues. The CDR3 here is CSVEAGATDTQYF. CDR3 nucleotides: TGCAGCGTTGAAGCAGGGGCCACAGATACGCAGTATTTT.

This clonotype was recorded many times. This chain uses TRBV20-1 with TRBJ1-5; D is possibly TRBD1 (6 bases). The CDR3 covers 14 residues. Germline CDR1 and CDR2: DFQATT and SNEGSKA (reference sequence). V was pared by 6 bases and J by 9 bases, with 21 bases between. The CDR3 nucleotides read TGCAGTGCCGTCCAGGGGCAGGGTTTGCGGCCCCAGCATTTT. Its protein is CSAVQGQGLRPQHF.